These 21 T cell receptor beta chains originate from one sample sequenced in a study of PD-L1 blockade in urothelial cancer (dated by TCRdb to about 2017). Receptor amplification or capture employed the immunoSEQ multiplex PCR assay. Drawn from immuneACCESS, this table holds only the in-frame rearrangements with V and J called that TCRdb kept. Clones are partly lost; checked studies trace under half to an unresolved V gene and leave the rest unexplained. The sample table shows tens of thousands of clones, and roughly 84% are seen once. In total, the top ten clones hold 2.5% to 3% of the sample. This specimen's time point label, interpreted: peripheral blood 6 weeks after treatment start. Sequences were derived from PBMCs, sampled around atezolizumab (anti-PD-L1) treatment. The receptors shown here come from a man aged 65 to 85 with urothelial cancer.

The chain links TRBV27 to TRBJ2-5; 13 bases match TRBD2. The CDR3 runs 16 residues. V dropped 6 bases and J dropped 3; count of bases not matched to a gene: 7. Germline V gives CDR1 MNHEY, CDR2 SMNVEV (reference sequence). This chain's CDR3 is CASRKLGTSGKETQYF. The CDR3 nucleotides read TGTGCCAGCAGAAAGCTCGGGACTAGCGGGAAAGAGACCCAGTACTTC.

CDR3 region: CASSGQGTNTIYF. The CDR3 coding sequence is TGTGCCAGCAGTGGACAGGGCACCAACACCATATATTTT. The V call is TRBV2, the J call TRBJ1-3; TRBD1 agrees at 7 bases. The CDR3 is 13 amino acids. CDR1 and CDR2 from the germline V gene are SNHLY and FYNNEI. Trimming at V came to 4 bases and at J to 7 bases, leaving 4 bases not matched to a gene. Looking up the rest from reference TRBV2 and TRBJ1-3 gives the full variable domain: EPEVTQTPSHQVTQMGQEVILRCVPISNHLYFYWYRQILGQKVEFLVSFYNNEISEKSEIFDDQFSVERPDGSNFTLKIRSTKLEDSAMYFCASSGQGTNTIYFGEGSWLTVV.

The rearrangement uses TRBV5-1 and TRBJ2-7, with 7 bases lining up with TRBD1. V shed 4 bases and J 0 bases; nucleotides not matched to a gene: 7. The CDR3 runs to 15 residues. Germline V gene lookup returns CDR1 SGHRS and CDR2 YFSETQ. For the CDR3, the DNA is TGCGCCAGCAGCCGGGACAGCCTTTACTCCTACGAGCAGTACTTC. Its translation: CASSRDSLYSYEQYF. Full variable domain (remainder filled in from reference TRBV5-1 and TRBJ2-7): KAGVTQTPRYLIKTRGQQVTLSCSPISGHRSVSWYQQTPGQGLQFLFEYFSETQRNKGNFPGRFSGRQFSNSRSEMNVSTLELGDSALYLCASSRDSLYSYEQYFGPGTRLTVT.

J is TRBJ2-7 and V is TRBV4-2, with D uncertain. Trimming pared 2 bases from V and 5 bases from J, leaving 19 bases between. The CDR3 is 16 residues long. The V gene's germline CDR1 is LGHNA and CDR2 YNFKEQ. CDR3 amino acids: CASSQTTASPRHEQYF. The CDR3 coding sequence is TGTGCCAGCAGCCAAACGACTGCTTCCCCCCGCCACGAGCAGTACTTC.

The chain has TRBV2 and TRBJ1-2; 10 bases are shared with TRBD1. V lost 5 bases to trimming and J lost 4 bases; unmatched junction nucleotides: 7. CDR3 length: 15 amino acids. Germline V gene lookup returns CDR1 SNHLY and CDR2 FYNNEI. The CDR3, as DNA: TGTGCCAGCAGTTTCCGGGACAGGGGTGGCTATGGCTACACCTTC. The encoded protein is CASSFRDRGGYGYTF.

DNA of the CDR3: TGCAGCGTGGGGCAGGGGGGCTCTACTGAAGCTTTCTTT. Translation gives CSVGQGGSTEAFF. The genes are TRBV29-1 and TRBJ1-1, with TRBD1 identical over 7 bases. This CDR3 contains 13 residues. Germline trimming cut 6 bases from V and 5 bases from J; bases unmatched to any gene: 9. The germline CDR1 and CDR2 sequences are SQVTM and ANQGSEA.

A single count supports this clone. V usage is TRBV6-5 and J usage is TRBJ1-2; the match to TRBD1 covers 9 bases. The CDR3 covers 13 residues. Losses at the gene ends were 8 bases for V and 3 bases for J; bases not matched to a gene: 4. The germline CDR1 and CDR2 sequences are MNHEY and SVGAGI. This CDR3 reads CASGTGRDYGYTF. The CDR3 DNA is TGTGCCAGCGGGACAGGGAGAGACTATGGCTACACCTTC.

The chain combines TRBV5-4 with TRBJ2-7, with D unclear. V was shortened by 1 base and J by 0 bases, with 8 bases between the two germline ends. In germline, CDR1 is SGHNT, CDR2 YYREEE (reference sequence). This CDR3 is built from 14 residues. Written as DNA, the CDR3 is TGTGCCAGCAGCTTGCATAGCCGCTCCTACGAGCAGTACTTC. Translation gives CASSLHSRSYEQYF.

This chain links TRBV9 with TRBJ2-1; 11 nucleotides match TRBD2. V shed 4 bases and J 10 bases; nucleotides not matched to a gene: 7. Germline V lookup: CDR1 SGDLS, CDR2 YYNGEE. There are 14 residues in the CDR3. The CDR3 coding sequence is TGTGCCAGCAGCTTAGCGGGGGGGGCCGGGGAGCAGTTCTTC. This sequence encodes CASSLAGGAGEQFF.

The chain recombines TRBV2 with TRBJ2-3; TRBD2 matches 7 bases. CDR1 and CDR2 from the germline V gene are SNHLY and FYNNEI. Trimming removed 6 bases from V and 3 bases from J; junction bases left unmatched: 9. The CDR3 sequence is 15 residues long. The CDR3 protein is CASRGLGEGTDTQYF. CDR3 nucleotide sequence: TGTGCCAGCAGGGGGTTAGGGGAGGGGACAGATACGCAGTATTTT.

J is TRBJ2-3 and V is TRBV28, with D perhaps matching TRBD1 (5 bases). The CDR3 sequence is 15 residues long. The V and J ends lost 4 bases and 1 base respectively, with 12 bases between them. CDR1 MDHEN and CDR2 SYDVKM come from the germline V gene. The CDR3 reads CASSYGQSRTDTQYF. The DNA of the CDR3 is TGTGCCAGCAGTTACGGACAATCTCGCACAGATACGCAGTATTTT.

V usage is TRBV11-3 and J usage is TRBJ1-1, with D uncertain. The CDR3 runs 14 residues. Trimming took 1 base from V and 1 from J, leaving 7 bases between them. Looked up from germline, CDR1 is SGHNT and CDR2 is YENEEA. In DNA form, the CDR3 reads TGTGCCAGCAGCTTAGGGGCAGCGAACACTGAAGCTTTCTTT. Its translation is CASSLGAANTEAFF.

The V gene is TRBV9, the J gene TRBJ2-1; 7 positions match TRBD2. Germline loops: CDR1 SGDLS, CDR2 YYNGEE. The CDR3 spans 13 residues. J lost 5 bases, V lost 4 bases, and 3 bases had no gene match. The CDR3 DNA follows: TGTGCCAGCAGCCTCGGACTAGACAATGAGCAGTTCTTC. Its translation: CASSLGLDNEQFF.

The V call is TRBV6-1, the J call TRBJ2-1; 8 bases are a match to TRBD1. V dropped 7 bases and J dropped 9; count of bases not matched to a gene: 8. This CDR3 is 13 amino acids long. Germline assignment: CDR1 MNHNS and CDR2 SASEGT. As DNA, the CDR3 is TGTGCCAGCACCCTGACAGGGGATGGTGAGCAGTTCTTC. Protein sequence: CASTLTGDGEQFF.

The J gene is TRBJ2-6, the V gene TRBV29-1, with TRBD1 matching 12 bases. J was trimmed by 0 bases and V by 3 bases; bases with no gene match: 12. Germline V gene data show CDR1 as SQVTM and CDR2 as ANQGSEA. The CDR3 is 20 amino acids. In DNA, the CDR3 is TGCAGCGTTGAGGAGGGACAGGGGGCCACCCTTCGCTCTGGGGCCAACGTCCTGACTTTC. Translating gives CSVEEGQGATLRSGANVLTF.

The V and J genes are TRBV25-1 and TRBJ2-2; possibly TRBD2 for D (6 bases). This CDR3 is built from 13 residues. CDR1 and CDR2 (germline): MGHDK, SYGVNS. Trimming shortened V by 3 bases and J by 4 bases, and 6 bases separated the two germline ends. For the CDR3, the DNA is TGTGCCAGCAGTGAGGGGGGCACCGGGGAGCTGTTTTTT. It translates to CASSEGGTGELFF. The full variable domain, rest sourced from reference TRBV25-1 and TRBJ2-2, is EADIYQTPRYLVIGTGKKITLECSQTMGHDKMYWYQQDPGMELHLIHYSYGVNSTEKGDLSSESTVSRIRTEHFPLTLESARPSHTSQYLCASSEGGTGELFFGEGSRLTVL.

The J gene is TRBJ2-2, the V gene TRBV9, with 9 bases lining up with TRBD1. There are 17 residues in the CDR3. The V gene's germline CDR1 is SGDLS and CDR2 YYNGEE. With 0 bases clipped from V and 5 bases from J, the junction kept 8 bases outside the gene matches. CDR3 in DNA: TGTGCCAGCAGCGTAGAGTTGCCGGACAGGGGAACCGGGGAGCTGTTTTTT. Translation: CASSVELPDRGTGELFF.

The rearrangement joins TRBV6-5 to TRBJ1-5, with a tentative D call TRBD1 (5 bases). CDR3 length: 14 residues. Deletions cut 6 bases from V and 3 bases from J, with 12 bases between. Germline CDR1 reads MNHEY; CDR2 reads SVGAGI. The CDR3 DNA is TGTGCCAGCAGGGCCGGACACGTCAATCAGCCCCAGCATTTT. As protein: CASRAGHVNQPQHF.

V and J are TRBV5-1 and TRBJ2-2; D call uncertain. The germline V gene encodes CDR1 SGHRS and CDR2 YFSETQ. The CDR3 spans 13 residues. V lost 0 bases and J 5 bases, leaving 5 bases between the germline ends. This CDR3 is CASSLALTGELFF. The CDR3 DNA reads TGCGCCAGCAGCTTGGCTCTGACCGGGGAGCTGTTTTTT. Drawing the rest from reference TRBV5-1 and TRBJ2-2, the complete variable domain is KAGVTQTPRYLIKTRGQQVTLSCSPISGHRSVSWYQQTPGQGLQFLFEYFSETQRNKGNFPGRFSGRQFSNSRSEMNVSTLELGDSALYLCASSLALTGELFFGEGSRLTVL.

The chain links TRBV18 to TRBJ1-1; maybe TRBD1 (5 bases). The CDR3 consists of 14 residues. CDR1 KGHSH and CDR2 LQKENI come from the germline V gene. V was trimmed by 2 bases and J by 5 bases, leaving 12 bases between them. The CDR3 sequence: CASSPAREGTEAFF. Here the CDR3 DNA reads TGTGCCAGCTCACCAGCCAGGGAGGGAACTGAAGCTTTCTTT.

The chain has TRBV5-1 and TRBJ1-2; 8 nucleotides match TRBD1. J was trimmed by 1 base and V by 4 bases; bases with no gene match: 6. The CDR3 runs to 15 residues. From germline, CDR1 is SGHRS and CDR2 YFSETQ. CDR3 in amino acids: CASSPTGANNYGYTF. As DNA, the CDR3 is TGCGCCAGCAGCCCGACAGGGGCTAATAACTATGGCTACACCTTC.